This TCR beta chain was recorded in a study of T cell changes during pregnancy in multiple sclerosis (dated by TCRdb to the late 2010s). Describing the broader study: In women with multiple sclerosis, the researchers looked at how the T cell repertoire shifted as pregnancy progressed.

Library preparation employed the immunoSEQ multiplex PCR assay. TCRdb limited this immuneACCESS table to in-frame rearrangements with V and J called. A share of clones is missing; checked studies link under half to unresolved V genes, and the rest is unexplained. In all, the sample holds some 60,000 clones, and 93% of those were seen once. The ten largest clones add up to approximately 2% of the sample. About this clone itself: Its antigen is still unknown. No much larger clone exists at a distance of one base, and base qualities are not known.

The CDR3 sequence holds 15 residues, the cysteine and phenylalanine included. Only CDR3 DNA remains: 45 bases, in frame from the first base. Per the germline V gene, SGHRS is the CDR1 and YFSETQ is the CDR2. V and J are truncated by 0 bases and 2 bases respectively, leaving an intervening sequence of 12 bases. This clonotype was obtained from a female donor with multiple sclerosis, enrolled in a pregnancy study. The chain is encoded by TRBV5-1 joined to TRBJ2-7; the D gene is perhaps TRBD1, from 6 matching bases. The sequencing here drew on peripheral blood, taken after pregnancy. In nucleotides, the sequence is TGCGCCAGCAGCTTGGCAGCAGGGGTAACCTACGAGCAGTACTTC. This translates into CASSLAAGVTYEQYF.